The 21 T cell receptor beta chains below come from one sample, sequenced in a study of MAIT cells during Salmonella Paratyphi A infection. TCRdb ran MiXCR on the 5' RACE reads and lists one entry per CDR3 protein. This table holds a few hundred distinct CDR3 sequences, about 44% found once. Regarding time point: healthy control first sampling. Valpha7.2+ CD161+ T cells were sorted by flow cytometry as MAIT cells. Sequencing was done on a sample of MAIT cells from PBMCs. The receptors were sampled from an adult in good health.

This clonotype occurred a few times. The chain combines TRBV20-1 with TRBJ2-7, with 8 positions matching TRBD2. The germline V gene encodes CDR1 DFQATT and CDR2 SNEGSKA (reference sequence). The V and J ends lost 3 bases and 2 bases, in that order; junction bases with no gene match: 6. CDR3 length: 14 amino acids. CDR3 sequence reads: CSARTGGEAYEQYF. CDR3 nucleotides: TGCAGTGCTAGGACGGGAGGGGAAGCCTACGAGCAGTACTTC.

The rearrangement uses TRBV6-5 and TRBJ1-1; 8 bases fit TRBD1. The ends lost 2 bases at V and 4 bases at J; junction bases unmatched: 3. The CDR3 totals 14 residues. Germline V gene lookup returns CDR1 MNHEY and CDR2 SVGAGI. CDR3 loop: CASSYRTGLTEAFF. CDR3 in DNA: TGTGCCAGCAGTTACAGGACAGGGCTCACTGAAGCTTTCTTT.

This clonotype is categorized as large. This chain joins TRBV6-4 and TRBJ2-1; TRBD1 agrees at 9 bases. The germline V gene has CDR1 MRHNA and CDR2 SNTAGT. The CDR3 is 15 residues long. V shed 4 bases, J shed 2 bases, and the junction held 3 bases outside the gene matches. The CDR3 here is CASSGGQGPYNEQFF. The CDR3 DNA is TGTGCCAGCAGTGGCGGACAGGGGCCCTACAATGAGCAGTTCTTC.

In its sample, this clonotype ranks as large. The gene calls are TRBV21-1 and TRBJ2-3; TRBD1 is the table's D call, not checked against the DNA. TRBV21-1 is a pseudogene segment. The CDR3 is made up of 11 amino acids. The CDR3 loop is CASNLISQGDF. CDR3 DNA: TGTGCCAGCAACTTAATCTCCCAGGGGGACTTT.

The chain couples TRBV6-4 to TRBJ1-6, with TRBD1 matching over 7 bases. Germline CDR1 and CDR2: MRHNA and SNTAGT. The J segment lost 7 bases and the V segment lost 5 bases, leaving 2 bases of the junction unmatched. The CDR3 spans 13 residues. The CDR3 region has the DNA TGTGCCAGCAGTCAGGGGGAGAATTCACCCCTCCACTTT. Encoded protein: CASSQGENSPLHF.

This clonotype occurred once. V usage is TRBV18 and J usage is TRBJ2-1; no firm D call. The CDR3 spans 15 residues. Germline V gene sequence: CDR1 KGHSH, CDR2 LQKENI. The germline V and J ends were trimmed by 3 bases and 0 bases, with 9 bases remaining between them. The CDR3 sequence: CASSPDGRSYNEQFF. CDR3 coding DNA: TGTGCCAGCTCACCCGACGGACGCTCCTACAATGAGCAGTTCTTC.

The chain recombines TRBV20-1 with TRBJ2-5; 7 bases are a match to TRBD2. The trim removed 1 base at V and 2 bases at J, leaving 10 bases unmatched. The CDR3 is 16 residues long. The germline gives CDR1 DFQATT, CDR2 SNEGSKA (reference sequence). CDR3 in DNA: TGCAGTGCTAGAGGGACACTAAGCGGGGATCAAGAGACCCAGTACTTC. This codes for CSARGTLSGDQETQYF.

This clonotype is deemed large. The chain has TRBV20-1 and TRBJ1-5, with TRBD1 as a possible D gene (5 bases). CDR1 is DFQATT and CDR2 is SNEGSKA in the germline V gene (reference sequence). The CDR3 is 14 amino acids. With 0 bases removed from V and 7 bases from J, the gap between germline ends came to 13 bases. The CDR3 here is CSARDSREGQPQHF. The CDR3 DNA follows: TGCAGTGCTAGAGATTCCAGGGAGGGACAGCCCCAGCATTTT.

V usage is TRBV20-1 and J usage is TRBJ2-5; D could derive from TRBD1 or TRBD2 (5 bases each). This CDR3 has 14 amino acids. Trimming pared 3 bases from V and 1 base from J, leaving 12 bases between. The germline CDR1 and CDR2 sequences are DFQATT and SNEGSKA (reference sequence). In DNA form, the CDR3 reads TGCAGTGCTAGGGGGATCGGGGCCCAAGAGACCCAGTACTTC. Its protein is CSARGIGAQETQYF.

This clonotype is large within its sample. The rearrangement links TRBV4-2 to TRBJ1-1, with a possible D match to TRBD1 (5 bases). The germline V gene encodes CDR1 LGHNA and CDR2 YNFKEQ. Trimming cost V 0 bases and J 3 bases, with 14 bases left between them. CDR3 length: 16 amino acids. The CDR3 loop is CASSQDPGRGDTEAFF. In DNA, the CDR3 is TGTGCCAGCAGCCAAGATCCTGGGCGGGGGGACACTGAAGCTTTCTTT.

This clonotype is large in the sample. V gene TRBV4-2 combines with J gene TRBJ2-3, with TRBD2 matching over 10 bases. CDR3 length: 16 residues. V was pared by 3 bases and J by 1 base, with 4 bases of the junction left unmatched. Germline loops: CDR1 LGHNA, CDR2 YNFKEQ. CDR3 nucleotide sequence: TGTGCCAGCAGCCAGACCCTAGCGGGGGGCACAGATACGCAGTATTTT. Its protein product is CASSQTLAGGTDTQYF.

This clonotype is medium-sized by share. The gene calls are TRBV4-2 and TRBJ1-5; D perhaps matches TRBD1 (6 bases). With 0 bases removed from V and 6 bases from J, the gap between germline ends came to 15 bases. CDR3 length: 16 amino acids. Germline V gene sequence: CDR1 LGHNA, CDR2 YNFKEQ. The CDR3 region is CASSQEGTSASQPQHF. The CDR3 region has the DNA TGTGCCAGCAGCCAAGAAGGGACATCAGCTAGTCAGCCCCAGCATTTT.

Concerning this clonotype: The conserved phenylalanine or tryptophan normally closing the CDR3 is absent here, so this likely arose from a read error. The DNA is omitted, as the CDR3 cannot be located on it reliably, and the CDR3 follows TCRdb's listing. The V and J genes are TRBV6-5 and TRBJ2-6. Germline V gene sequence: CDR1 MNHEY, CDR2 SVGAGI. Counting both end residues, the CDR3 totals 16 amino acids. This CDR3 is CASSYATGSGENGRNG.

The V and J genes are TRBV20-1 and TRBJ1-5; D uncertain. Germline loops: CDR1 DFQATT, CDR2 SNEGSKA (reference sequence). Trimming left V 0 bases short and J 4 bases short, with 16 bases between. This CDR3 comprises 16 residues. The chain's CDR3 is CSARDYRADLNQPQHF. The CDR3 coding sequence is TGCAGTGCTAGAGATTATCGGGCAGATCTAAATCAGCCCCAGCATTTT.

The CDR3 loop reads CASSSHRGQGNSPLHF. CDR3 DNA sequence: TGTGCCAGCAGCTCCCATCGGGGACAGGGAAATTCACCCCTCCACTTT. The chain is built from TRBV7-9 and TRBJ1-6, with 9 bases that match TRBD1. CDR1 SEHNR and CDR2 FQNEAQ come from the germline V gene (reference sequence). The trim removed 4 bases at V and 7 bases at J, leaving 8 bases unmatched. This CDR3 comprises 16 residues. The entire variable domain, with the rest obtained from reference TRBV7-9 and TRBJ1-6, is as follows: DTGVSQNPRHKITKRGQNVTFRCDPISEHNRLYWYRQTLGQGPEFLTYFQNEAQLEKSRLLSDRFSAERPKGSFSTLEIQRTEQGDSAMYLCASSSHRGQGNSPLHFGNGTRLTVT.

The chain uses TRBV6-5 and TRBJ2-3; a weak D match, TRBD2 (6 bases). The germline CDR1 and CDR2 sequences are MNHEY and SVGAGI. Trimming pared 6 bases from V and 4 bases from J, leaving 14 bases between. This CDR3 region has 14 residues. The DNA of the CDR3 is TGTGCCAGCAGCCTACGACTAGAGGCAGATACGCAGTATTTT. Its protein is CASSLRLEADTQYF.

This clonotype qualifies as large. V usage is TRBV4-2 and J usage is TRBJ2-7; TRBD2 agrees at 9 bases. The CDR3 length is 15 residues. CDR1 is LGHNA and CDR2 is YNFKEQ in the germline V gene. Trimming removed 5 bases from V and 7 bases from J; junction bases left unmatched: 12. CDR3 nucleotides: TGTGCCAGCAGCGCCCGGACTAGCGAGGTAAATGAGCAGTACTTC. This gives the protein CASSARTSEVNEQYF.

The rearrangement uses TRBV6-2 or TRBV6-3 and TRBJ1-5; no clear D gene. Germline V gene data show CDR1 as MNHEY and CDR2 as SVGEGT. The CDR3 spans 15 residues. V lost 0 bases and J lost 5, with 11 bases in between. Here the CDR3 reads CASSYSPDGHQPQHF. The CDR3 DNA reads TGTGCCAGCAGTTACTCGCCCGACGGACATCAGCCCCAGCATTTT.

There are a few counts of this clonotype. DNA for the CDR3: TGCAGTGCTAGGGGGACTAGCGACTACGAGCAGTACTTC. It yields the protein CSARGTSDYEQYF. This sequence joins TRBV20-1 and TRBJ2-7, with 10 bases aligning to TRBD2. This CDR3 spans 13 amino acids. J lost 3 bases, V lost 3 bases, and 2 bases had no gene match. Germline CDR1 DFQATT, CDR2 SNEGSKA (reference sequence).

This clonotype was seen a handful of times. This chain joins TRBV6-4 and TRBJ1-6; 7 bases match TRBD1. The CDR3 spans 16 residues. From germline, CDR1 is MRHNA and CDR2 SNTAGT. V shed 0 bases and J 9 bases; nucleotides not matched to a gene: 8. Here the CDR3 reads CASSDSAGQQVSPLHF. The CDR3 coding sequence is TGTGCCAGCAGTGACTCGGCGGGACAGCAAGTTTCACCCCTCCACTTT.

The table lists this clonotype with a few counts. V usage is TRBV6-2 or TRBV6-3 and J usage is TRBJ2-7; no clear D. The CDR3 is 15 residues long. From germline, CDR1 is MNHEY and CDR2 SVGEGT. Trimming pared 0 bases from V and 1 base from J, leaving 10 bases between. CDR3 nucleotide sequence: TGTGCCAGCAGTTACTCTTCGGACGGGTCCTACGAGCAGTACTTC. Its translation is CASSYSSDGSYEQYF.